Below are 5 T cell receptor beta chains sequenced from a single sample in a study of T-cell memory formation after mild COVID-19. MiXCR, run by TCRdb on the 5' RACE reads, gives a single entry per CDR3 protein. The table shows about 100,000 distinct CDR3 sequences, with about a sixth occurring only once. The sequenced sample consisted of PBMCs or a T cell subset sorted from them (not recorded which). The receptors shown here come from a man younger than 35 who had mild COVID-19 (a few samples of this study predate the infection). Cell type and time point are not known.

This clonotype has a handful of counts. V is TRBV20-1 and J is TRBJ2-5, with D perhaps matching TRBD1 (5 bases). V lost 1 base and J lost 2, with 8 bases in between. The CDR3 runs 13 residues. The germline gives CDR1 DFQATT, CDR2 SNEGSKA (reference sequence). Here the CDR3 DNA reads TGCAGTGCTAGAGGACAGACTCAAGAGACCCAGTACTTC. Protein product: CSARGQTQETQYF.

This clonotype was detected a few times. The CDR3 protein is CSATPQRSYGYTF. For the CDR3, the DNA is TGCAGTGCTACCCCCCAAAGGAGCTATGGCTACACCTTC. This chain links TRBV20-1 with TRBJ1-2; D unclear. The CDR3 is made up of 13 amino acids. Per germline, CDR1 DFQATT and CDR2 SNEGSKA (reference sequence). Trimming removed 4 bases from V and 4 bases from J, with 13 bases in between.

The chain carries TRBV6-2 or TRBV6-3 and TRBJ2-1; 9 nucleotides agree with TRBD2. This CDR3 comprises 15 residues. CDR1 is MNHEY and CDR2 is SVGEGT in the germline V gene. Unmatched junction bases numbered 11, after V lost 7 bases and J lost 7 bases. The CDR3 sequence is CASNMGAGGRNEQFF. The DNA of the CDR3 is TGTGCCAGCAACATGGGGGCGGGGGGGAGAAATGAGCAGTTCTTC.

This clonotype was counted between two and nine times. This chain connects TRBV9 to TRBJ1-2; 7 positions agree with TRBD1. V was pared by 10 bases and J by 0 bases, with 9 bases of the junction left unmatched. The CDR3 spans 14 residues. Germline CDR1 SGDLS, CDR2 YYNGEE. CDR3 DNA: TGTGCCTCCGCGCGGGACAGCCCTAACTATGGCTACACCTTC. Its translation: CASARDSPNYGYTF.

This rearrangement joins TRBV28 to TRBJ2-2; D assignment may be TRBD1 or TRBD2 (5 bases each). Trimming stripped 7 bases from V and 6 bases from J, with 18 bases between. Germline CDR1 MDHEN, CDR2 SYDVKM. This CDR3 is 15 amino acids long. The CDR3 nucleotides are TGTGCCAGCAACCGACGATGGGGGAAGCCCGGGGAGCTGTTTTTT. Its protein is CASNRRWGKPGELFF.